The TCR beta chain described here comes from a study of T-cell memory formation after mild COVID-19. Whole-study findings and limits: The CD4+ clones that contracted clustered mainly within CM and EM, and the CD8+ clones concentrated in EMRA.

Many counts were recorded for this clonotype. What it recognizes is unknown. TCRdb independently ran MiXCR on the 5' RACE reads; one entry per CDR3 protein. The data contain about 29,000 distinct CDR3 sequences, about 16% of them singletons. The CDR3 runs to 14 residues. V lost 5 bases, J lost 4 bases, and 14 bases lay in between. Germline V gives CDR1 KGHSH, CDR2 LQKENI. The V gene is TRBV18, the J gene TRBJ1-2; D unresolved. This clonotype was obtained from an adult who had mild COVID-19 (a few samples of this study predate the infection). Cell type and time point are not known. Specimen: PBMCs or a T cell subset sorted from them (not recorded which). The DNA of the CDR3 is TGTGCCAGCTCATCTATCCCTAACAGCTATGGCTACACCTTC. Protein: CASSSIPNSYGYTF.